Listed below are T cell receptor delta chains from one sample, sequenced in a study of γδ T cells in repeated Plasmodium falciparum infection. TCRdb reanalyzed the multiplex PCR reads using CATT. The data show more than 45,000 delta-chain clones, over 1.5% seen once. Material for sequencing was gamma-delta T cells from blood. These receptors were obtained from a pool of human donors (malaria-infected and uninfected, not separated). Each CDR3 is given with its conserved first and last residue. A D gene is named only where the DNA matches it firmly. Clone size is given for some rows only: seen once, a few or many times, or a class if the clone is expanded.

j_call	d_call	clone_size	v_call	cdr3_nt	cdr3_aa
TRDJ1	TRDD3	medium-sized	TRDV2	TGTGCCTGTGACACCGAAGACAGGTTGACTGGGGGATTGTACACCGATAAACTCATCTTT	CACDTEDRLTGGLYTDKLIF
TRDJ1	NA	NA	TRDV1	TGTTCGGGCACCGATAAACTCATCTTT	CSGTDKLIF
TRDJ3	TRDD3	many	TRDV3	TGTGCCCTCCAGGCGTCCGTGTGGTGGGGGATACGACCCTGGGACACCCGACAGATGTTTTTC	CALQASVWWGIRPWDTRQMFF
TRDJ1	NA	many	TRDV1	TGTGCTCTTGGGGATAATGGGAGCCGCTACACTTGTTACACCGATAAACTCATCTTT	CALGDNGSRYTCYTDKLIF
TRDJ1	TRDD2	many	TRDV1	TGTGCTCTTGGGGAACTCGTAGGGTTTACGAATGGGGGACCTTCCTACACCGATAAACTTATCTTT	CALGELVGFTNGGPSYTDKLIF
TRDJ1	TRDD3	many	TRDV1	TGTGCTCTTGGGGAACTAGGGAAAGGGAGTGGCCTACTGTTACTGGGGATACTCCCGATCGATAAACTCATCTTT	CALGELGKGSGLLLLGILPIDKLIF
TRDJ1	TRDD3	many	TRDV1	TGTGCTCTTGGGGAACTAATGTACTGGGGGACCTACACCGATAAACTCATCTTT	CALGELMYWGTYTDKLIF
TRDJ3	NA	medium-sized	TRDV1	TGTGCTCTTGGGCCCATCCCCTTCCTACGAACTGGGGGACTGTACTCCTGGGACACCCGACAGATGTTTTTC	CALGPIPFLRTGGLYSWDTRQMFF
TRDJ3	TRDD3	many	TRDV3	TGTGCCTTTAATGATCTAACCCTCTTCGAGACTACTGATGTGGGGGACAGCTCCTGGGACACCCGACAGATGTTTTTC	CAFNDLTLFETTDVGDSSWDTRQMFF
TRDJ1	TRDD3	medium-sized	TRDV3	TGTGCCTTTCCTACCAGACTGGGGTGTCCCGATAAACTCATCTTT	CAFPTRLGCPDKLIF
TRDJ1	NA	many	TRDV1	TGTGCTCTTGGGGAAGGAAAACGCGGCCTTCCCTGGACTGGGGACACGGTTAAACTCATCTTT	CALGEGKRGLPWTGDTVKLIF
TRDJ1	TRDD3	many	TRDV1	TGTGCTCTTGGGGAACTCAGCCTTCCCGAGTACTGGGGGAGGGATTGGGACACCGATAAACTCATCTTT	CALGELSLPEYWGRDWDTDKLIF
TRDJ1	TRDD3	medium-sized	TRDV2	TGTGCCTGTGACACCTCGCCCTGGGGGCTGTACACCGATAAACTCATCTTT	CACDTSPWGLYTDKLIF
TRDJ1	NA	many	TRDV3	TGTGCCTTTGGGGTCCTTCCTTTTACTGGGGGTTTTTTGTACACCGATAAACTCATCTTT	CAFGVLPFTGGFLYTDKLIF
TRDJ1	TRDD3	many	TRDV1	TGTGCTCTTGGGGAAACTGGGGCCTTCCTCCGAGGTAGTACTGGGGGATACGCCCCCGATAAACTCATCTTT	CALGETGAFLRGSTGGYAPDKLIF